Presented here are 10 T cell receptor beta chains from one specimen sequenced in a study of PD-L1 blockade in urothelial cancer. Only in-frame clones appear in the TCRdb table, and some are missing; sequencing was by immunoSEQ multiplex PCR. The table includes about 88,000 clones, 70% to 90% detected once. Time point given: pretreatment peripheral blood. The starting material was PBMCs, obtained around atezolizumab (anti-PD-L1) treatment. Source of these receptors: a woman of 80 years or more with urothelial cancer.

The V gene is TRBV11-3, the J gene TRBJ2-2; D gene uncertain. This CDR3 is 14 amino acids long. V was cut by 5 bases and J by 4 bases, with 11 bases left in between. Germline V lookup: CDR1 SGHNT, CDR2 YENEEA. In DNA form, the CDR3 reads TGTGCCAGCAGCAACGAAGCGAGCACCGGGGAGCTGTTTTTT. Protein: CASSNEASTGELFF.

This clone was seen just once. The chain joins TRBV5-6 to TRBJ1-1; 8 bases fit TRBD1. This CDR3 region has 12 residues. V was pared by 5 bases and J by 7 bases, with 4 bases of the junction left unmatched. Germline-derived CDR1 and CDR2 are SGHDT and YYEEEE. The CDR3 here is CASRQGAREAFF. The CDR3 DNA follows: TGTGCCAGCAGGCAGGGGGCCCGTGAAGCTTTCTTT.

The V gene is TRBV27, the J gene TRBJ1-2; 7 positions match TRBD1. Germline V gene lookup returns CDR1 MNHEY and CDR2 SMNVEV (reference sequence). Trimming took 2 bases from V and 6 from J; bases not matched to a gene: 9. The CDR3 has 15 amino acids. CDR3 sequence reads: CASSLLGGQGDGYTF. For the CDR3, the DNA is TGTGCCAGCAGTTTACTGGGGGGCCAGGGGGATGGCTACACCTTC.

The chain is built from TRBV28 and TRBJ2-7, with 9 nucleotides matching TRBD2. Germline lookup yields CDR1 MDHEN and CDR2 SYDVKM. This CDR3 is built from 18 residues. V shed 7 bases, J shed 1 base, and the junction held 17 bases outside the gene matches. CDR3 residues: CASTTGSSGVVLSYEQYF. The CDR3 nucleotides read TGTGCCAGCACCACAGGATCTAGCGGGGTTGTATTATCCTACGAGCAGTACTTC.

The rearrangement joins TRBV5-1 to TRBJ2-1; D ambiguous. CDR1 is SGHRS and CDR2 is YFSETQ in the germline V gene. This CDR3 has 11 residues. Trimming removed 0 bases at V and 8 bases at J, with 3 bases between. As DNA, the CDR3 is TGCGCCAGCAGCTTGGTAGATGAGCAGTTCTTC. Translation gives CASSLVDEQFF.

The J gene is TRBJ1-1, the V gene TRBV7-9, with 8 bases identical to TRBD1. The trim removed 5 bases at V and 1 base at J, leaving 3 bases unmatched. Germline CDR1 is SEHNR and CDR2 is FQNEAQ (reference sequence). The CDR3 consists of 14 residues. The CDR3 loop reads CASSRDRWNTEAFF. CDR3 nucleotide sequence: TGTGCCAGCAGCCGGGACAGGTGGAACACTGAAGCTTTCTTT.

The genes are TRBV30 and TRBJ2-3, with 7 bases matching TRBD2. Losses at the gene ends were 4 bases for V and 4 bases for J; bases not matched to a gene: 5. Germline values: CDR1 GTSNPN, CDR2 SVGIG (reference sequence). CDR3 length: 13 residues. The CDR3 loop reads CAWNAGVSDTQYF. The CDR3 region has the DNA TGTGCCTGGAACGCGGGAGTATCAGATACGCAGTATTTT.

The genes are TRBV6-5 and TRBJ1-5; the match to TRBD1 covers 10 bases. CDR1 is MNHEY and CDR2 is SVGAGI in the germline V gene. The CDR3 is 14 amino acids. V lost 5 bases, J lost 7 bases, and 5 bases stayed unmatched. The DNA for the CDR3 is TGTGCCAGCAGTGACAGGACAGGGGGACAGCCCCAGCATTTT. It specifies CASSDRTGGQPQHF.

This clone showed up just once. The chain links TRBV19 to TRBJ1-5; maybe TRBD1 (6 bases). The CDR3 sequence is 16 residues long. Trimming took 6 bases from V and 2 from J, leaving 17 bases between them. Germline CDR1 is LNHDA and CDR2 is SQIVND (reference sequence). The CDR3 protein is CASSLGTQGRNQPQHF. The CDR3 DNA reads TGTGCCAGTAGCCTTGGGACACAGGGCCGCAATCAGCCCCAGCATTTT.

The rearrangement links TRBV4-2 to TRBJ2-1; tentatively, D is TRBD2 (6 bases). The CDR3 contains 15 residues. Deletions cut 4 bases from V and 10 bases from J, with 20 bases between. The V gene's germline CDR1 is LGHNA and CDR2 YNFKEQ. CDR3 coding DNA: TGTGCCAGCAGCCGCGCTGGGGGGACGACGGGGGAGCAGTTCTTC. It encodes CASSRAGGTTGEQFF.